This is a list of T cell receptor beta chains from one sample in a study of OX40 agonist ivuxolimab in advanced cancers. Using immunoSEQ multiplex PCR, the repertoire was profiled, and TCRdb retains in-frame clones only, with some absent. The sample lists around 9,300 clones; about 90% were seen once. Here the sequenced sample was CD4+ or CD8+ T cells sorted from blood, taken in a trial of the OX40 agonist ivuxolimab. Receptors were obtained from an adult with an advanced solid tumor such as melanoma, head and neck, liver or kidney cancer. Both conserved end residues are part of each CDR3. Each record gives: clone size, D gene, J gene, V gene, CDR3 DNA, CDR3 protein. The D gene is left open where the match is weak. A clone size is listed for some rows: how often the clone was seen (once, few, many), or a class if it is expanded.

clone size: NA; D gene: TRBD2; J gene: TRBJ2-5; V gene: TRBV28; CDR3 DNA: TGTGCCAGCAGGGGGGGGAGTCAAGAGACCCAGTACTTC; CDR3 protein: CASRGGSQETQYF
clone size: NA; D gene: TRBD2; J gene: TRBJ2-1; V gene: TRBV12-5; CDR3 DNA: TGTGCTAGTGGTTTGCACCCGGGACTAGCGGCCCACAATGAGCAGTTCTTC; CDR3 protein: CASGLHPGLAAHNEQFF
clone size: NA; D gene: NA; J gene: TRBJ1-1; V gene: TRBV10-1; CDR3 DNA: TGCGCCAGCAGGTCAGGGAATGGTGAAGCTTTCTTT; CDR3 protein: CASRSGNGEAFF
clone size: NA; D gene: TRBD1; J gene: TRBJ2-1; V gene: TRBV28; CDR3 DNA: TGTGCCAGCAGTCCCCCCAGAGGGACAGCCAACAATGAGCAGTTCTTC; CDR3 protein: CASSPPRGTANNEQFF
clone size: NA; D gene: TRBD1; J gene: TRBJ2-7; V gene: TRBV5-6; CDR3 DNA: TGTGCCAGCAGCTCGTGGACAGGGCTCGACGAGCAGTACTTC; CDR3 protein: CASSSWTGLDEQYF
clone size: NA; D gene: NA; J gene: TRBJ2-7; V gene: TRBV6-5; CDR3 DNA: TGTGCCAGCAGTTCCCCCGGGACCTACGAGCAGTACTTC; CDR3 protein: CASSSPGTYEQYF
clone size: NA; D gene: NA; J gene: TRBJ1-1; V gene: TRBV2; CDR3 DNA: TGTGCCAGCACACTGGGGGAGGGCACTGAAGCTTTCTTT; CDR3 protein: CASTLGEGTEAFF
clone size: NA; D gene: NA; J gene: TRBJ1-5; V gene: TRBV28; CDR3 DNA: TGTGCCAGCAGTTTATCCGATCAGCCCCAGCATTTT; CDR3 protein: CASSLSDQPQHF
clone size: NA; D gene: NA; J gene: TRBJ1-2; V gene: TRBV5-1; CDR3 DNA: TGCGCCAGCAGCTTGGAGGCGGCACGGGGCTACACCTTC; CDR3 protein: CASSLEAARGYTF
clone size: NA; D gene: TRBD1; J gene: TRBJ2-5; V gene: TRBV13; CDR3 DNA: TGTGCCAGCAGCTTAAGAGGGGGCAGAGGGGAGACCCAGTACTTC; CDR3 protein: CASSLRGGRGETQYF
clone size: once; D gene: NA; J gene: TRBJ2-3; V gene: TRBV7-3; CDR3 DNA: TGTGCCAGCAGCTTAATGCGCACAGATACGCAGTATTTT; CDR3 protein: CASSLMRTDTQYF
clone size: NA; D gene: NA; J gene: TRBJ1-2; V gene: TRBV6-5; CDR3 DNA: TGTGCCAGCAGTTACCAGGACGGGAACTATGGCTACACCTTC; CDR3 protein: CASSYQDGNYGYTF
clone size: NA; D gene: TRBD2; J gene: TRBJ2-1; V gene: TRBV7-9; CDR3 DNA: TGTGCCAGCAGCTCGTTAGCGGGGGCCTACAATGAGCAGTTCTTC; CDR3 protein: CASSSLAGAYNEQFF
clone size: NA; D gene: TRBD1; J gene: TRBJ1-2; V gene: TRBV19; CDR3 DNA: TGTGCCAGTAGTCCTGGCCCGGGACAGAGAAACTATGGCTACACCTTC; CDR3 protein: CASSPGPGQRNYGYTF
clone size: NA; D gene: NA; J gene: TRBJ1-5; V gene: TRBV18; CDR3 DNA: TGTGCCAGCTCACGAACTGATAATAGCAATCAGCCCCAGCATTTT; CDR3 protein: CASSRTDNSNQPQHF
clone size: NA; D gene: TRBD2; J gene: TRBJ2-3; V gene: TRBV19; CDR3 DNA: TGTGCCAGTACTAGCGGGAGGGCCCCAGATACGCAGTATTTT; CDR3 protein: CASTSGRAPDTQYF
clone size: few; D gene: NA; J gene: TRBJ2-3; V gene: TRBV6-1; CDR3 DNA: TGTGCCAGCAGTGTCACCCCAGGGAGAGATACGCAGTATTTT; CDR3 protein: CASSVTPGRDTQYF
clone size: once; D gene: TRBD1; J gene: TRBJ2-7; V gene: TRBV11-3; CDR3 DNA: TGTGCCAGCAGCTACGGACAGGGCTACGAGCAGTACTTC; CDR3 protein: CASSYGQGYEQYF
clone size: once; D gene: NA; J gene: TRBJ1-5; V gene: TRBV18; CDR3 DNA: TGTGCCAGCTCACCACCTAATTATAGCAATCAGCCCCAGCATTTT; CDR3 protein: CASSPPNYSNQPQHF
clone size: NA; D gene: NA; J gene: TRBJ1-4; V gene: TRBV27; CDR3 DNA: TGTGCCAGCAGTTCTATTTTGCAAGAAAAACTGTTTTTT; CDR3 protein: CASSSILQEKLFF
clone size: NA; D gene: TRBD2; J gene: TRBJ2-7; V gene: TRBV10-3; CDR3 DNA: TGTGCCACCGAGCGGGAGGGCTTCTACGAGCAGTACTTC; CDR3 protein: CATEREGFYEQYF
clone size: NA; D gene: NA; J gene: TRBJ2-5; V gene: TRBV4-1; CDR3 DNA: TGCGCCAGCAGCCTGGCCGGGCCAGCAGGGGAGACCCAGTACTTC; CDR3 protein: CASSLAGPAGETQYF
clone size: NA; D gene: NA; J gene: TRBJ2-5; V gene: TRBV30; CDR3 DNA: TGTGCCTGGAGTGTAGGCGGAGGAAAGACCCAGTACTTC; CDR3 protein: CAWSVGGGKTQYF
clone size: NA; D gene: TRBD1; J gene: TRBJ1-6; V gene: TRBV2; CDR3 DNA: TGTGCCAGCACCGCCGGGACAGTAGGTTCACCCCTCCACTTT; CDR3 protein: CASTAGTVGSPLHF
clone size: NA; D gene: NA; J gene: TRBJ2-2; V gene: TRBV4-2; CDR3 DNA: TGTGCCAGCAGCCAAGAAACTAAGTCCGGGGAGCTGTTTTTT; CDR3 protein: CASSQETKSGELFF
clone size: NA; D gene: TRBD1; J gene: TRBJ1-2; V gene: TRBV6-5; CDR3 DNA: TGTGCCGCTGGGGGGCAGGGGGCCGTTGGCTACACCTTC; CDR3 protein: CAAGGQGAVGYTF
clone size: few; D gene: NA; J gene: TRBJ2-3; V gene: TRBV5-1; CDR3 DNA: TGCGCCAGCAGCTTGGGGGGTCCCACAGATACGCAGTATTTT; CDR3 protein: CASSLGGPTDTQYF
clone size: few; D gene: NA; J gene: TRBJ1-1; V gene: TRBV11-2; CDR3 DNA: TGTGCCAGCAGGGTGGCGGGTGGATATACTGAAGCTTTCTTT; CDR3 protein: CASRVAGGYTEAFF
clone size: NA; D gene: NA; J gene: TRBJ2-2; V gene: TRBV7-9; CDR3 DNA: TGTGCCAGCAGGCTACAGGGGAACACCGGGGAGCTGTTTTTT; CDR3 protein: CASRLQGNTGELFF
clone size: NA; D gene: NA; J gene: TRBJ2-5; V gene: TRBV18; CDR3 DNA: TGTGCCAGCTCATCGGGGCAGCAGGAGACCCAGTACTTC; CDR3 protein: CASSSGQQETQYF
clone size: NA; D gene: TRBD2; J gene: TRBJ2-1; V gene: TRBV19; CDR3 DNA: TGTGCCAGTAGTATTCGCCCAGCGGGAGCCTTCTACAATGAGCAGTTCTTC; CDR3 protein: CASSIRPAGAFYNEQFF
clone size: NA; D gene: NA; J gene: TRBJ2-3; V gene: TRBV5-1; CDR3 DNA: TGCGCCAGCAGCTTCACAGATACGCAGTATTTT; CDR3 protein: CASSFTDTQYF
clone size: NA; D gene: NA; J gene: TRBJ2-3; V gene: TRBV9; CDR3 DNA: TGTGCCAGCAGCGCCCCGGGAGAATGGACAGATACGCAGTATTTT; CDR3 protein: CASSAPGEWTDTQYF
clone size: NA; D gene: NA; J gene: TRBJ2-2; V gene: TRBV11-2; CDR3 DNA: TGTGCCAGCAGCTCCCGACTCCTCACCGGGGAGCTGTTTTTT; CDR3 protein: CASSSRLLTGELFF
clone size: NA; D gene: NA; J gene: TRBJ2-1; V gene: TRBV5-1; CDR3 DNA: TGCGCCAGCAGCCTCCGGGCCGAGCAGTTCTTC; CDR3 protein: CASSLRAEQFF
clone size: NA; D gene: NA; J gene: TRBJ1-1; V gene: TRBV19; CDR3 DNA: TGTGCCAGTAGTCCCAAGGGAATTGCGTACACTGAAGCTTTCTTT; CDR3 protein: CASSPKGIAYTEAFF
clone size: NA; D gene: NA; J gene: TRBJ2-3; V gene: TRBV19; CDR3 DNA: TGTGCCAGTAATAATATTGGGGGGGATACGCAGTATTTT; CDR3 protein: CASNNIGGDTQYF
clone size: NA; D gene: NA; J gene: TRBJ2-4; V gene: TRBV28; CDR3 DNA: TGTGCCAGCAGTCCCCCGTCCTGGGGATCATACATTCAGTACTTC; CDR3 protein: CASSPPSWGSYIQYF
clone size: NA; D gene: TRBD2; J gene: TRBJ2-5; V gene: TRBV6-1; CDR3 DNA: TGTGCCAGCAACGGACTAGCGGAGGGGGAGACCCAGTACTTC; CDR3 protein: CASNGLAEGETQYF
clone size: NA; D gene: TRBD2; J gene: TRBJ2-1; V gene: TRBV18; CDR3 DNA: TGTGCCAGCTCACCACCGGGACTAGCGCATGAGCAGTTCTTC; CDR3 protein: CASSPPGLAHEQFF
clone size: NA; D gene: NA; J gene: TRBJ2-4; V gene: TRBV9; CDR3 DNA: TGTGCCAGCAGCGTAGGCAGCGCCGGAGCCAAAAACATTCAGTACTTC; CDR3 protein: CASSVGSAGAKNIQYF
clone size: NA; D gene: TRBD1; J gene: TRBJ2-4; V gene: TRBV19; CDR3 DNA: TGTGCCAGTAGTACTGGAGGAGGACAGGGGGAATGGGTAGCCAAAAACATTCAGTACTTC; CDR3 protein: CASSTGGGQGEWVAKNIQYF
clone size: once; D gene: NA; J gene: TRBJ2-2; V gene: TRBV7-2; CDR3 DNA: TGTGCCAGCAGCTTACAGGGGTCCGGGGAGCTGTTTTTT; CDR3 protein: CASSLQGSGELFF
clone size: few; D gene: NA; J gene: TRBJ1-3; V gene: TRBV5-2; CDR3 DNA: TGCGCCAGCAGCCTTAGACTGTCCGGGACTCCCTTGGAAAACACCATATATTTT; CDR3 protein: CASSLRLSGTPLENTIYF
clone size: NA; D gene: NA; J gene: TRBJ2-5; V gene: TRBV15; CDR3 DNA: TGTGCCACCAGCAGAACCCCGACCGGGGAAGAGACCCAGTACTTC; CDR3 protein: CATSRTPTGEETQYF
clone size: NA; D gene: NA; J gene: TRBJ2-7; V gene: TRBV21-1; CDR3 DNA: TGTGCCAGCAGCAAAGGTTCGGGGAATGACGAGCAGTACTTC; CDR3 protein: CASSKGSGNDEQYF
clone size: NA; D gene: NA; J gene: TRBJ2-7; V gene: TRBV5-8; CDR3 DNA: TGTGCCAGCAGCTTGGTCAGTAGCCACGAGCAGTACTTC; CDR3 protein: CASSLVSSHEQYF
clone size: NA; D gene: TRBD2; J gene: TRBJ2-1; V gene: TRBV28; CDR3 DNA: TGTGCCAGCATCCCCGATGGACTAGCGGGAGAAGGGTTTTTGTTCTACAATGAGCAGTTCTTC; CDR3 protein: CASIPDGLAGEGFLFYNEQFF
clone size: NA; D gene: NA; J gene: TRBJ2-5; V gene: TRBV5-1; CDR3 DNA: TGCGCCAGCAGCGCCAACGGACAGCACCAAGAGACCCAGTACTTC; CDR3 protein: CASSANGQHQETQYF
clone size: NA; D gene: NA; J gene: TRBJ2-1; V gene: TRBV5-1; CDR3 DNA: TGCGCCAGCAGCTTCTCTCCTACCCGGACTGACGAGAGGGGTGAGCAGTTCTTC; CDR3 protein: CASSFSPTRTDERGEQFF
clone size: NA; D gene: TRBD2; J gene: TRBJ2-7; V gene: TRBV10-3; CDR3 DNA: TGTGCCATCAGTCAGGGACTAGCGGGAAAAGAGCAGTACTTC; CDR3 protein: CAISQGLAGKEQYF
clone size: NA; D gene: TRBD1; J gene: TRBJ1-5; V gene: TRBV30; CDR3 DNA: TGTGCCTGGAGGTTACAGGGGGCGACCAATCAGCCCCAGCATTTT; CDR3 protein: CAWRLQGATNQPQHF
clone size: NA; D gene: NA; J gene: TRBJ2-2; V gene: TRBV2; CDR3 DNA: TGTGCCAGCAGCAGGGATTCCGGGGAGCTGTTTTTT; CDR3 protein: CASSRDSGELFF
clone size: NA; D gene: TRBD1; J gene: TRBJ2-6; V gene: TRBV19; CDR3 DNA: TGTGCCAGTAGTATAGATGGGACAGGATTATCTGGGGCCAACGTCCTGACTTTC; CDR3 protein: CASSIDGTGLSGANVLTF
clone size: NA; D gene: NA; J gene: TRBJ1-1; V gene: TRBV30; CDR3 DNA: TGTGCCTGGAGTTCCCGGGCCGGGGAGGTAGCTTTCTTT; CDR3 protein: CAWSSRAGEVAFF
clone size: once; D gene: NA; J gene: TRBJ1-4; V gene: TRBV15; CDR3 DNA: TGTGCCACCAGCAGTCCGTCAGAAGGCCTAGGTGAAAAACTGTTTTTT; CDR3 protein: CATSSPSEGLGEKLFF
clone size: NA; D gene: TRBD1; J gene: TRBJ1-1; V gene: TRBV18; CDR3 DNA: TGTGCCAGCTCCCGCGGGAGGGGGCAGAACACTGAAGCTTTCTTT; CDR3 protein: CASSRGRGQNTEAFF
clone size: NA; D gene: TRBD1; J gene: TRBJ2-7; V gene: TRBV7-9; CDR3 DNA: TGTGCCAGCAGCCAACAGGGGAGAGAGCAGTACTTC; CDR3 protein: CASSQQGREQYF